The T cell receptor beta chain described here comes from a study of T cell repertoires in cytomegalovirus infection. As for the study in general: Recently identified HLA-C-restricted CMV epitopes were among the peptides used. In public TCR beta signatures, there were indications of both CMV infection and matching HLA type. Notes on the study in general: Identification of carriers of CMV plus the relevant HLA was achieved through cumulative public TCR beta family frequency. Ex vivo, HLA-C-restricted CMV-specific TCR beta clonotypes prevailed over the rest of the response.

TCRdb passed the reads through MiXCR, listing each CDR3 protein once. The data contain 140,000 to 150,000 distinct CDR3 sequences, over 25% of them seen just once; the ten biggest clones take up 52%. This clonotype showed up just a few times. Its target is unknown. The V end lost 6 bases, the J end lost 1 base, and 8 bases lay between the germline ends. The CDR3 totals 13 residues. Germline values: CDR1 MNHEY, CDR2 SMNVEV (reference sequence). The sample was CD8+ T cells from cultured PBMCs, taken from culture after CMV antigen stimulation. This TCR was sampled from a human donor in good health (CMV status not recorded). Some clones in this sample may be carry-over from other donors' samples. V is TRBV27 and J is TRBJ2-3, with a possible D match to TRBD1 (5 bases). The CDR3 spells CASSVGGTDTQYF. In nucleotides, the CDR3 is TGTGCCAGCAGCGTAGGGGGCACAGATACGCAGTATTTT.